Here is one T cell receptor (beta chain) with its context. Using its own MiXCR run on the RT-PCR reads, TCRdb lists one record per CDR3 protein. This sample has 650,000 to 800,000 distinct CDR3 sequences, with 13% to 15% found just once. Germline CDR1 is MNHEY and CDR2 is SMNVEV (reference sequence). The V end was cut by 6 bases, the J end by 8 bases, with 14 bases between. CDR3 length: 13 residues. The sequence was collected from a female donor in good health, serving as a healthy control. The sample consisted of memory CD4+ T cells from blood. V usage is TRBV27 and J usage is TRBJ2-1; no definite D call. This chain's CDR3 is CASSRPGVHEQFF. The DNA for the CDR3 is TGTGCCAGCAGCCGCCCGGGTGTCCATGAGCAGTTCTTC.